This T cell receptor beta chain is from a study of HIV-infected patients and healthy controls (dated by TCRdb to the mid-2010s). Concerning the study at large: CD4 counts were modestly but significantly increased in about 90% of the 16 patients after three months of therapy, but they remained below normal ranges. No consistent shift in CD8 counts was seen during early therapy, whereas a slight rise was seen in the CD4:CD8 ratio. After a further year of therapy, viral load was undetectable in all patients, having already become undetectable in about 65% of the 16 patients by the second bleed. Overall T-cell lymphocytopenia was not observed in the patients, and no significant difference from controls was found in total CDR3 counts per chain. The study tested whether deep TCR repertoire sequencing of HIV patients' small blood samples could capture immune perturbation and reconstitution.

SuperScript III was used to reverse transcribe 500 ng RNA with primers targeting the alpha and beta constant regions. Alpha and beta chain libraries were generated separately via chain-specific third strand synthesis with multiplexing indices. To avoid primer bias, the protocol used one single primer pair to amplify every rearrangement within a chain, and the protocol also attached molecular barcodes to each cDNA molecule. T4 RNA Ligase 1 joined purified cDNA to a 5' RACE adapter that carried a random hexamer and the SP2 sequencing primer site. With slow temperature ramps used to favor optimal annealing, second strand synthesis was primed from the SP2 site with Phusion polymerase. Each molecule's 12-nucleotide barcode consisted of two random hexamer sequences, both added before amplification and joined together. An amplification PCR of 23 cycles with P5s and P7 primers came after a short first PCR that had added P5 and P7 adapter elements plus a second index. Libraries received 25 to 35 PCR cycles in total, were quantified on a Qubit, sized on a Bioanalyzer, and diluted to roughly 4 nM. Sequencing of the normalized libraries was performed on an Illumina MiSeq with 2 x 250 paired-end kits. Reverse transcription reactions were cleaned up on MinElute columns and eluted into roughly 9.8 ul Tris-Cl. Adapter ligations ran for approximately 25 hours at 16 degrees C and were afterwards cleaned with AMPure XP beads at a 1:1 ratio. As for the authors' bioinformatics: A modified Decombinator that output V, J, insert and barcode information was used to process the demultiplexed FASTQ files. Sequences that shared a barcode but differed from the dominant sequence were discarded as errors, and original cDNA molecules were estimated by counting barcodes clustered at Levenshtein distance 3. The R packages ineq, vegan, igraph and RCytoscape were used for downstream analyses, together with IMGT nomenclature and CDR3 definitions. V gene usage was calculated across distinct sequences, with every TCR tallied a single time to avoid skew from clonal expansion. Whenever two unique CDR3 amino acid sequences within a donor differed by a single Levenshtein edit, similarity networks linked them. Published HIV-specific CDR3s (92 alpha, 550 to 850 beta) and CMV-specific CDR3s (about twelve alpha, 253 beta) were assembled and queried against the repertoires. Random subsampling to size-matched repertoires showed patients' decreased diversity was not caused by their lower sequence numbers. The public reads were reprocessed in TCRdb via fastp at Q25 and MiXCR, keeping in-frame beta chains. Rows with a matching CDR3 protein are joined into one entry that keeps the most common DNA and genes. TCRdb, rather than the study authors, made the V and J calls. Across this sample there are about 14,000 distinct CDR3 sequences, with around 10% seen only once. Jointly, the top ten make up 40% of the sample.

This clonotype was picked up many times. What antigen it recognizes has not been identified. Base qualities are not at hand, and no much larger clone is one base apart. CDR1 and CDR2, looked up from the germline V gene, are MNHEY and SVGEGT. From cysteine to phenylalanine, the CDR3 is 13 amino acids long. Kept here is only the CDR3 DNA, which spans 39 bases and is read in frame from base 1. V sheds 7 bases and J sheds 4 bases, leaving 11 bases between their ends. The study collected follow-up blood from HIV-infected patients roughly three months, about 14 weeks, after antiretroviral therapy began. Since whole blood was used without any cell fractionation, the repertoire reflected all peripheral T cells in unsorted form. For RNA extraction, around 2.3 ml of peripheral blood was collected into Tempus tubes. Patients with febrile or AIDS-related illness, tumors, hepatitis B or C coinfection, immunomodulatory therapy, recent vaccination or treatment interruptions were excluded from enrollment. Residual genomic DNA was removed with the TURBO-DNase kit and globin mRNA was depleted with GLOBINclear.

General findings and caveats noted by the study authors: More CDR3s were shared between individuals among healthy controls than among HIV+ patients, as measured by Jaccard index and by the count of highly shared sequences. Differing numbers of distinct sequences in patients and controls hindered comparison, and size-matching assigned excessive weight to rare events in the HIV-infected data. Compared with controls, HIV-infected patients showed significantly different mean usage of eight alpha and eight beta V genes. Roughly threefold more distinct CDR3s and higher Shannon diversity were observed in healthy control repertoires than in untreated HIV+ repertoires. In size-matched repertoire data, the apparent post-therapy recovery of the Gini index in HIV-infected patients was not replicated. A major limit on how widely the findings apply, in the view of the authors, was that only sixteen HIV-infected individuals were processed. Sequencing depth was restricted by the use of whole blood, which also prevented the dynamics of distinct T-cell subpopulations from being separated. In the samples, alpha-beta chain pairing was left undetermined. Treated samples reflected only roughly three months of therapy, arguably too short to observe immune reconstitution given low adult thymic output. HIV-associated CDR3s exhibited a significant reduction in frequency during therapy, whereas CMV-associated CDR3s exhibited no significant change, although the majority increased in frequency. MAIT cell alpha-chain CDR3s were present at high frequency in healthy controls but severely depleted in HIV+ repertoires. The study did not determine donor HLA types. The observed differences in diversity could not be explained by the slight differences in age and sex profiles between the study cohorts. HIV-infected repertoires had significantly higher mean Gini indices than controls, possibly reflecting oligoclonality.

The clonotype originates from an adult with HIV infection. The donor label of this sample is uncertain. The sequencing used blood, collected during antiretroviral therapy. The V gene is TRBV6-2 or TRBV6-3 and the J gene is TRBJ1-5; the D segment cannot be called with confidence. CDR3 protein: CASMDADNQPQHF. The DNA reads as follows: TGTGCCAGCATGGATGCAGATAATCAGCCCCAGCATTTT.